This record looks at one TCR beta chain sequence and its context. V shed 7 bases and J 3 bases; nucleotides not matched to a gene: 8. The CDR3 runs 14 residues. Germline V lookup: CDR1 SGHNT, CDR2 YENEEA. Recent acute infections and vaccinations were absent in the healthy HIV-negative adult donors. This entry belongs to a study of shared clonotypes between healthy human individuals. Study at large: Donors had three CD4 naive, three CD4 memory, two CD8 naive and one CD8 memory plate apiece.

TCRdb's table, derived via immunoSEQ multiplex PCR, lists solely in-frame clones and lacks some. The sample contains nearly 750,000 clones, around 70% of which appear only once. The rearrangement joins TRBV11-3 to TRBJ2-5; 7 nucleotides match TRBD2. Material: memory CD4+ T cells sorted from blood. Subset noted: CD45RA-negative fraction. The source is a woman aged 25 to 39 in good health. The DNA for the CDR3 is TGTGCCAGCACCAAAGTACGGGAGGAAGAGACCCAGTACTTC. It translates to CASTKVREEETQYF.